Below are 15 T cell receptor beta chains sequenced from a single sample in a study of blood T cell repertoires in COVID-19 (dated by TCRdb to between 2020 and 2021). Library construction relied on the immunoSEQ multiplex PCR assay. TCRdb took over this immuneACCESS table, retaining in-frame rearrangements with V and J assigned. Such tables are incomplete; in checked studies, under half of the missing clones stem from an unresolved V gene, and the remainder is unexplained. For this sample there are 150,000 to 200,000 clones; roughly four fifths appear just once. Jointly, the top ten make up 9.5% to 11% of the sample. The specimen sequenced was peripheral blood. These receptors came from a man aged 55 to 70 with active or convalescent COVID-19.

J is TRBJ2-3 and V is TRBV19, with a weak D call TRBD2 (7 bases). This CDR3 spans 16 amino acids. Germline-derived CDR1 and CDR2 are LNHDA and SQIVND (reference sequence). Trimming left V 5 bases short and J 5 bases short, with 20 bases between. Here the CDR3 DNA reads TGTGCCAGTAGTTACTTTGGGGGGGGCGAAGGAGATACGCAGTATTTT. This codes for CASSYFGGGEGDTQYF.

The rearrangement joins TRBV11-2 to TRBJ2-5, with TRBD1 identical over 8 bases. The germline V gene encodes CDR1 SGHAT and CDR2 FQNNGV. The CDR3 has 14 amino acids. J lost 5 bases, V lost 4 bases, and 6 bases had no gene match. The CDR3 sequence: CASSYRQGWETQYF. In DNA, the CDR3 is TGTGCCAGCAGCTACCGACAGGGGTGGGAGACCCAGTACTTC. The full variable domain, with the rest looked up from reference TRBV11-2 and TRBJ2-5, is EAGVAQSPRYKIIEKRQSVAFWCNPISGHATLYWYQQILGQGPKLLIQFQNNGVVDDSQLPKDRFSAERLKGVDSTLKIQPAKLEDSAVYLCASSYRQGWETQYFGPGTRLLVL.

This chain connects TRBV5-4 to TRBJ2-7, with TRBD2 identical over 11 bases. The germline CDR1 and CDR2 sequences are SGHNT and YYREEE (reference sequence). J gave up 7 bases and V 4 bases, and 10 bases lay outside the gene matches. CDR3 size: 15 residues. The CDR3 protein is CASSRVSGGAGEQYF. CDR3 nucleotide sequence: TGTGCCAGCAGCCGAGTTAGCGGGGGGGCTGGTGAGCAGTACTTC. Drawing the rest from reference TRBV5-4 and TRBJ2-7, the complete variable domain is ETGVTQSPTHLIKTRGQQVTLRCSSQSGHNTVSWYQQALGQGPQFIFQYYREEENGRGNFPPRFSGLQFPNYSSELNVNALELDDSALYLCASSRVSGGAGEQYFGPGTRLTVT.

The V gene is TRBV6-1, the J gene TRBJ2-7; the D is unclear. This CDR3 spans 15 amino acids. Germline V gives CDR1 MNHNS, CDR2 SASEGT. V was trimmed by 2 bases and J by 2 bases, leaving 13 bases between them. The CDR3: CASSELVGGTYEQYF. In DNA, the CDR3 is TGTGCCAGCAGTGAATTAGTAGGCGGAACCTACGAGCAGTACTTC.

J is TRBJ1-2 and V is TRBV19, with TRBD1 identical over 8 bases. Germline CDR1 is LNHDA and CDR2 is SQIVND (reference sequence). This CDR3 is built from 15 residues. Unmatched junction bases numbered 9, after V lost 5 bases and J lost 4 bases. The DNA for the CDR3 is TGTGCCAGTAGTTCGAAATCGACAGGGGCCTATGGCTACACCTTC. Translating gives CASSSKSTGAYGYTF.

This chain links TRBV12-3 or TRBV12-4 with TRBJ2-7, with D perhaps matching TRBD1 (5 bases). Trimming cost V 3 bases and J 2 bases, with 8 bases left between them. This CDR3 is 13 amino acids long. CDR3 coding DNA: TGTGCCAGCAGTTTGCAGGGTCCCTACGAGCAGTACTTC. Translating it yields CASSLQGPYEQYF.

The chain recombines TRBV10-3 with TRBJ2-7; D is unresolved. The CDR3 has 11 amino acids. Germline CDR1 is ENHRY and CDR2 is SYGVKD. Deletions cut 7 bases from V and 2 bases from J, with 6 bases between. CDR3 sequence: CAITRTYEQYF. The CDR3 nucleotides read TGTGCCATCACCAGAACCTACGAGCAGTACTTC.

This chain joins TRBV18 and TRBJ1-4; 9 nucleotides line up with TRBD1. The CDR3 contains 15 residues. Germline-derived CDR1 and CDR2 are KGHSH and LQKENI. Trimming at V came to 3 bases and at J to 5 bases, leaving 4 bases not matched to a gene. The CDR3 coding sequence is TGTGCCAGCTCACCTACCGGGACAGGGAATGAAAAACTGTTTTTT. Its protein product is CASSPTGTGNEKLFF.

This clone was detected only once. This sequence joins TRBV9 and TRBJ1-4, with 8 bases aligning to TRBD1. Germline lookup yields CDR1 SGDLS and CDR2 YYNGEE. The trim removed 4 bases at V and 10 bases at J, leaving 9 bases unmatched. The length of the CDR3 is 14 residues. CDR3 amino acids: CASSPQGGVGKLFF. The DNA for the CDR3 is TGTGCCAGCAGCCCACAGGGGGGAGTAGGAAAACTGTTTTTT.

This clone was detected only a few times. In DNA form, the CDR3 reads TGTGCCAGCAGTGTCGAGGGGACAGGGGATTACTATGGCTACACCTTC. Protein sequence: CASSVEGTGDYYGYTF. The rearrangement uses TRBV2 and TRBJ1-2; 10 nucleotides match TRBD1. The trim removed 4 bases at V and 3 bases at J, leaving 8 bases unmatched. In germline, CDR1 is SNHLY, CDR2 FYNNEI. The CDR3 length is 16 residues.

This clone was recorded only once. The chain joins TRBV9 to TRBJ2-5; the D gene is possibly TRBD2 (6 bases). Germline V gene lookup returns CDR1 SGDLS and CDR2 YYNGEE. Deletions cut 0 bases from V and 3 bases from J, with 15 bases between. This CDR3 is 16 amino acids long. CDR3 sequence: CASSVGYGGWEETQYF. The CDR3, as DNA: TGTGCCAGCAGCGTAGGCTATGGGGGGTGGGAAGAGACCCAGTACTTC.

This clone was detected only once. The CDR3 DNA sequence: TGTGCCAGCAGTTCGGCGGGGGGGGGAACCGGGGAGCTGTTTTTT. Translation: CASSSAGGGTGELFF. The chain couples TRBV27 to TRBJ2-2; 9 bases are shared with TRBD2. Looked up from germline, CDR1 is MNHEY and CDR2 is SMNVEV (reference sequence). The CDR3 covers 15 residues. J gave up 5 bases and V 4 bases, and 5 bases lay outside the gene matches.

V is TRBV4-1 and J is TRBJ1-6; the D gene is possibly TRBD1 (5 bases). The CDR3 runs to 13 residues. Germline loops: CDR1 MGHRA, CDR2 YSYEKL. The V end lost 0 bases, the J end lost 14 bases, and 11 bases lay between the germline ends. The CDR3: CASSQDSGHALHF. The CDR3 DNA is TGCGCCAGCAGCCAAGATTCAGGACATGCCCTCCACTTT.

The genes are TRBV5-7 and TRBJ1-2; D possibly corresponds to TRBD1 (5 bases). TRBV5-7 is an open reading frame whose function is uncertain. CDR3 length equals 16 residues. The V end was cut by 6 bases, the J end by 8 bases, with 26 bases between. The CDR3 DNA reads as TGTGCCAGCAACCCCGGAGGGACTCCAGACCGGAAGGGCTACACCTTC. It is translated as CASNPGGTPDRKGYTF.

This sequence joins TRBV24-1 and TRBJ1-5; D unresolved. V lost 10 bases and J 3 bases, leaving 9 bases between the germline ends. Germline loops: CDR1 KGHDR, CDR2 SFDVKD. The length of the CDR3 is 12 residues. CDR3 sequence reads: CATTTNNQPQHF. The CDR3 bases are TGTGCCACAACAACGAACAATCAGCCCCAGCATTTT.